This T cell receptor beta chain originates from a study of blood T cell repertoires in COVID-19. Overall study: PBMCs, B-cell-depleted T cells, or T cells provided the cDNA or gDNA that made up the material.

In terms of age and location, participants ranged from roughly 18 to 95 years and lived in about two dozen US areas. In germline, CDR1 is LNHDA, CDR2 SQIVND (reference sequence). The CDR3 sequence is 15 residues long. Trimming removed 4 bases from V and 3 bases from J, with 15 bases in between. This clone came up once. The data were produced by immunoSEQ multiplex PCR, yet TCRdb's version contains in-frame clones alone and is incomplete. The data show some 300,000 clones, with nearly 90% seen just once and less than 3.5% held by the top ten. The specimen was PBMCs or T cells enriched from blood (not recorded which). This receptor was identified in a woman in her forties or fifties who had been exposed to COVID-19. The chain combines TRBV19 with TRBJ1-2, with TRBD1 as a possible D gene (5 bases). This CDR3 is CASSTRTMFDYGYTF. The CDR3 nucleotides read TGTGCCAGTAGTACCCGGACAATGTTCGACTATGGCTACACCTTC.